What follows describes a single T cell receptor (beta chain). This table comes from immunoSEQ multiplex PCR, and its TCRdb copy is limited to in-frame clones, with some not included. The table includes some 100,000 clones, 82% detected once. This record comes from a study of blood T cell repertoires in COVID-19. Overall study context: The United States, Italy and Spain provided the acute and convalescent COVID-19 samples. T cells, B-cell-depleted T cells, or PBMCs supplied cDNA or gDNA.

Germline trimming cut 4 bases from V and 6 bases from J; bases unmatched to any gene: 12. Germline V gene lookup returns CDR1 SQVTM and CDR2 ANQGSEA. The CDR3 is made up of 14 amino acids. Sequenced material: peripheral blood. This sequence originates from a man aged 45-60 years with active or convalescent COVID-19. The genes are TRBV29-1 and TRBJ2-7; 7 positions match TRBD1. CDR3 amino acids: CSVVPPGTVPEQYF. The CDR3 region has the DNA TGCAGCGTTGTTCCTCCAGGGACAGTCCCCGAGCAGTACTTC.